A single sample gave rise to the 9 T cell receptor beta chains below, sequenced in a study of identical twins. Using its own MiXCR run on the 5' RACE reads, TCRdb lists one record per CDR3 protein. The table records 600,000 to 850,000 distinct CDR3 sequences, 15% to 20% of them present only once. These data were likewise used in another study, on T cells expressing NK-cell markers.

Sequenced: PBMCs. These receptors were obtained from a woman between 18 and 29 years old in good health.

The V call is TRBV20-1, the J call TRBJ2-1, with TRBD2 matching 7 bases. Trimming cost V 6 bases and J 1 base; bases outside gene matches: 3. The CDR3 extends over 13 amino acids. In germline, CDR1 is DFQATT, CDR2 SNEGSKA (reference sequence). DNA for the CDR3: TGCAGTGCCTCTAGCGGTTCCTACAATGAGCAGTTCTTC. Its protein is CSASSGSYNEQFF.

This clonotype was seen a few times. This chain joins TRBV6-5 and TRBJ2-7; 9 bases align to TRBD1. From germline, CDR1 is MNHEY and CDR2 SVGAGI. V lost 4 bases and J lost 5; bases outside the gene matches: 6. CDR3 length: 14 amino acids. As DNA, the CDR3 is TGTGCCAGCAGTTCTCAACAGGGGGCGAACGAGCAGTACTTC. This codes for CASSSQQGANEQYF.

This clonotype has a handful of counts. V usage is TRBV20-1 and J usage is TRBJ1-5; D is ambiguous. The CDR3 has 13 residues. Germline CDR1 DFQATT, CDR2 SNEGSKA (reference sequence). With 0 bases removed from V and 6 bases from J, the gap between germline ends came to 9 bases. The CDR3 DNA follows: TGCAGTGCTAGAGAGTCCCTAGGTCAGCCCCAGCATTTT. This sequence encodes CSARESLGQPQHF.

This clonotype was observed a handful of times. V gene TRBV10-3 combines with J gene TRBJ1-6, with TRBD1 matching over 8 bases. CDR1 ENHRY and CDR2 SYGVKD come from the germline V gene. J gave up 6 bases and V 0 bases, and 1 base lay outside the gene matches. This CDR3 contains 15 residues. CDR3 region: CAISESGQGNSPLHF. DNA for the CDR3: TGTGCCATCAGTGAGTCAGGACAGGGTAATTCACCCCTCCACTTT.

This rearrangement joins TRBV12-3 or TRBV12-4 to TRBJ1-4; D is unclear. The CDR3 has 14 residues. V lost 7 bases and J 7 bases, leaving 16 bases between the germline ends. The CDR3: CASTRSDSGEKLFF. The CDR3 region has the DNA TGTGCCAGCACCCGATCTGATTCGGGTGAAAAACTGTTTTTT.

This clonotype came up a few times. This chain links TRBV20-1 with TRBJ2-1; the match to TRBD2 covers 14 bases. CDR1 is DFQATT and CDR2 is SNEGSKA in the germline V gene (reference sequence). The V and J ends lost 6 bases and 10 bases, in that order; junction bases with no gene match: 14. The CDR3 sequence is 16 residues long. The CDR3 DNA sequence: TGCAGTGCCCCGACCTACGGACTAGCGGGGGGTGGCGAGCAGTTCTTC. It specifies CSAPTYGLAGGGEQFF.

This clonotype has more than one count but fewer than ten. The J gene is TRBJ2-1, the V gene TRBV24-1; D possibly matches TRBD1 or TRBD2 (5 bases each). Per the germline V gene, CDR1 is KGHDR and CDR2 is SFDVKD. The CDR3 runs to 11 residues. V lost 9 bases to trimming and J lost 8 bases, with 10 bases between them. Written as DNA, the CDR3 is TGTGCCACCGAGAGGGGTGATGAGCAGTTCTTC. Protein sequence: CATERGDEQFF.

The chain carries TRBV6-5 and TRBJ1-4; TRBD1 agrees at 10 bases. The CDR3 runs 16 residues. V trimming: 5 bases; J trimming: 6 bases; junction bases outside the gene matches: 9. From germline, CDR1 is MNHEY and CDR2 SVGAGI. The CDR3 coding sequence is TGTGCCAGCAGTCACCTCCTGGACAGGGGGGATGAAAAACTGTTTTTT. Protein sequence: CASSHLLDRGDEKLFF.

Only a few counts were recorded for this clonotype. The rearrangement links TRBV20-1 to TRBJ1-6; 9 nucleotides match TRBD1. In germline, CDR1 is DFQATT, CDR2 SNEGSKA (reference sequence). The trim removed 0 bases at V and 15 bases at J, leaving 9 bases unmatched. The CDR3 totals 14 residues. CDR3 protein: CSAREGQGRNLLHF. CDR3 in DNA: TGCAGTGCTAGAGAAGGACAGGGGCGAAATCTCCTCCACTTT.